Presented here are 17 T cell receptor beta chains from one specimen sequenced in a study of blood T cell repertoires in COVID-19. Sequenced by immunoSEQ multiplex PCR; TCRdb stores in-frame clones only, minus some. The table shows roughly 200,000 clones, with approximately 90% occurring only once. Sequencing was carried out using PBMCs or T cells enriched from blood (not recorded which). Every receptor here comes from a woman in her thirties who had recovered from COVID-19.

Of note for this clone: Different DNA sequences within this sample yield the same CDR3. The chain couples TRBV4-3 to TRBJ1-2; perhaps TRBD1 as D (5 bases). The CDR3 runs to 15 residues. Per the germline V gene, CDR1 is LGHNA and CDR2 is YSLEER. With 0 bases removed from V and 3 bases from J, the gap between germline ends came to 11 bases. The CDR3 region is CASSQDPGSDYGYTF. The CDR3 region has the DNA TGCGCCAGCAGCCAAGATCCAGGGTCGGACTATGGCTACACCTTC.

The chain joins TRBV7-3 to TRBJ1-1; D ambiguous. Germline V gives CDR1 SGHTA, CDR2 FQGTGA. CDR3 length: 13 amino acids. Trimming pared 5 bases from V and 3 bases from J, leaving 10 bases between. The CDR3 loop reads CASSIDTYTEAFF. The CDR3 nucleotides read TGTGCCAGCAGCATCGACACCTACACTGAAGCTTTCTTT.

CDR3 coding DNA: TGTGCCATCAAACGGACTAGCGGGGATGGCTCCTACAATGAGCAGTTCTTC. Translating it yields CAIKRTSGDGSYNEQFF. The V call is TRBV10-3, the J call TRBJ2-1; 12 nucleotides agree with TRBD2. From germline, CDR1 is ENHRY and CDR2 SYGVKD. V was clipped by 7 bases and J by 0 bases; unmatched bases: 7. The CDR3 loop spans 17 amino acids.

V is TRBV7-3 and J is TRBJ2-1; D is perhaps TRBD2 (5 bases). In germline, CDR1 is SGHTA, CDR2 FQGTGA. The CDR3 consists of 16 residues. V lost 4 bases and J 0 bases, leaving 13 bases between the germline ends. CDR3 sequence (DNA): TGTGCCAGCAGCTCGAAACGGGGTGGCTCCTACAATGAGCAGTTCTTC. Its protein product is CASSSKRGGSYNEQFF.

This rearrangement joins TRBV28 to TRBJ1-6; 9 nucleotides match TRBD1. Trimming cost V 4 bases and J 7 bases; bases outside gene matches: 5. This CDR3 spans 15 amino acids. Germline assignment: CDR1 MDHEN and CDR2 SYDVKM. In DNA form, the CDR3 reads TGTGCCAGCAGTTCACCGGGACAGGGAAATTCACCCCTCCACTTT. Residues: CASSSPGQGNSPLHF.

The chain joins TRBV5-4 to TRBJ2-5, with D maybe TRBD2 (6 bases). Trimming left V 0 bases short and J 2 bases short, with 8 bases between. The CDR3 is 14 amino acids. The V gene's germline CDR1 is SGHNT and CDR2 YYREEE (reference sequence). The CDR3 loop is CASSLGTTQETQYF. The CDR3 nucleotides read TGTGCCAGCAGCTTGGGGACTACTCAAGAGACCCAGTACTTC.

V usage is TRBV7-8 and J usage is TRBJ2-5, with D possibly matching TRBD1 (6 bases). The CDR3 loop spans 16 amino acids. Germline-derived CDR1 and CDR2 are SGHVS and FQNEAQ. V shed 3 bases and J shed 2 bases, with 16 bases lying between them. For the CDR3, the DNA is TGTGCCAGCAGCTTCATCTACAGGGCGAAACAAGAGACCCAGTACTTC. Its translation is CASSFIYRAKQETQYF.

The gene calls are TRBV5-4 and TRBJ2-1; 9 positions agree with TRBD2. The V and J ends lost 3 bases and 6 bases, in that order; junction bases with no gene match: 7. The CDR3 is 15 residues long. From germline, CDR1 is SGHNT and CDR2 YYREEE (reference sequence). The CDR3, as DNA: TGTGCCAGCAGCTCTGCCGGGACTAGCTCCAATGAGCAGTTCTTC. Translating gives CASSSAGTSSNEQFF.

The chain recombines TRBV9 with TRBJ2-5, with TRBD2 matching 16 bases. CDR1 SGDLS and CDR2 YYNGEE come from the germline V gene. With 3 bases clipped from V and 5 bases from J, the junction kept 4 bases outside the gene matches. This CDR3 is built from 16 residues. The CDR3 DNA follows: TGTGCCAGCAGCGAGGGACTAGCGGGGGGGGCCGAGACCCAGTACTTC. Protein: CASSEGLAGGAETQYF.

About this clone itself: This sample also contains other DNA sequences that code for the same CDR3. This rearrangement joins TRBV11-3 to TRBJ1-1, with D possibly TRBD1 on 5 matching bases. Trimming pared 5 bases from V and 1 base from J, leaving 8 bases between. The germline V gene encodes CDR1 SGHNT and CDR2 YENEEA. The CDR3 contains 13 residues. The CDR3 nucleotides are TGTGCCAGCAGCCTTACAGGGAACACTGAAGCTTTCTTT. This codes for CASSLTGNTEAFF.

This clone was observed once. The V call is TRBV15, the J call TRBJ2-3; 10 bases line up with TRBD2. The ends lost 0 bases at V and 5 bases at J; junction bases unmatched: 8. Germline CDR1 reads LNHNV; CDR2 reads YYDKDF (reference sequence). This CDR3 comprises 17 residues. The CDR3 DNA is TGTGCCACCAGCAGAGATAGGGCTAGCGGGGGTCAAGATACGCAGTATTTT. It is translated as CATSRDRASGGQDTQYF.

The CDR3 loop is CASEDGLNTGELFF. CDR3 bases: TGTGCCAGCGAAGACGGACTTAACACCGGGGAGCTGTTTTTT. The chain recombines TRBV9 with TRBJ2-2; possibly TRBD2 for D (5 bases). Germline loops: CDR1 SGDLS, CDR2 YYNGEE. The CDR3 sequence is 14 residues long. Trimming stripped 7 bases from V and 2 bases from J, with 12 bases between.

DNA for the CDR3: TGTGCCAGCAGCCCACCCCGGCCGGGACAGGGGGGTTCCTGTCAGCCCCAGCATTTT. Translated, it gives CASSPPRPGQGGSCQPQHF. The chain has TRBV11-2 and TRBJ1-5, with 11 nucleotides matching TRBD1. J lost 6 bases, V lost 5 bases, and 18 bases had no gene match. The CDR3 contains 19 residues. Germline V lookup: CDR1 SGHAT, CDR2 FQNNGV.

CDR3 DNA: TGTGCCAGCAGCTTAGGGACTAGCGGCGATTACAATGAGCAGTTCTTC. The encoded protein is CASSLGTSGDYNEQFF. This chain links TRBV7-9 with TRBJ2-1; 10 bases align to TRBD2. The CDR3 is made up of 16 amino acids. V was clipped by 1 base and J by 4 bases; unmatched bases: 4. Germline CDR1 SEHNR, CDR2 FQNEAQ (reference sequence).

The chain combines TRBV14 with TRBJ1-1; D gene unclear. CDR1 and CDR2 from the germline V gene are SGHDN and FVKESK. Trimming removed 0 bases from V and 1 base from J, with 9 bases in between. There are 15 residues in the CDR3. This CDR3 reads CASSQDRRQNTEAFF. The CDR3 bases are TGTGCCAGCAGCCAAGATAGGCGGCAGAACACTGAAGCTTTCTTT.

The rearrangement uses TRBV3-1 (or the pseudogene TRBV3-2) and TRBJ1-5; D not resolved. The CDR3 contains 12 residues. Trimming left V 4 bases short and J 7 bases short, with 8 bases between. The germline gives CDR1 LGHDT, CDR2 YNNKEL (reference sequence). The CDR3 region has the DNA TGTGCCAGCAGCCGGGCGGGGCAGCCCCAGCATTTT. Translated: CASSRAGQPQHF.

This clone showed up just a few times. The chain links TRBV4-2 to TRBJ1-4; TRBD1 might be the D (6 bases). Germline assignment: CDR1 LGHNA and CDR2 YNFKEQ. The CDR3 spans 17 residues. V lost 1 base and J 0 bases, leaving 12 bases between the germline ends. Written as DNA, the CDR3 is TGTGCCAGCAGCCAAGTATCAGGGGAACCAACTAATGAAAAACTGTTTTTT. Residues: CASSQVSGEPTNEKLFF.